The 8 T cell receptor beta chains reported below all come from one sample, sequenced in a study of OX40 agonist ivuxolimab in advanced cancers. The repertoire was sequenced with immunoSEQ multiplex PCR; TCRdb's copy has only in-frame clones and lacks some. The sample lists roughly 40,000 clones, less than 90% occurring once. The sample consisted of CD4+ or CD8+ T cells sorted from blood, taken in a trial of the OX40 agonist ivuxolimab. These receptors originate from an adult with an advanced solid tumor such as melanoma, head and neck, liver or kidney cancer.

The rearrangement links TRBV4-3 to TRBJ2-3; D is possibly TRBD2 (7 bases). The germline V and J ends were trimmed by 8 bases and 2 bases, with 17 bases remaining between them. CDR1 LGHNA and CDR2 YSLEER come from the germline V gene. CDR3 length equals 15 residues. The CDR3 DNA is TGCGCCAGCCGACCCTCGGGGGGCTTCACAGATACGCAGTATTTT. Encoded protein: CASRPSGGFTDTQYF.

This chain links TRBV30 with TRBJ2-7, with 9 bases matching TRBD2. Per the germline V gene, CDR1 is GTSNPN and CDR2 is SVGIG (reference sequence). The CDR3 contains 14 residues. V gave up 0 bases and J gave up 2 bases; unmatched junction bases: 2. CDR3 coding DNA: TGTGCCTGGAGTGTAGTAGCGGGAGCCTACGAGCAGTACTTC. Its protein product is CAWSVVAGAYEQYF.

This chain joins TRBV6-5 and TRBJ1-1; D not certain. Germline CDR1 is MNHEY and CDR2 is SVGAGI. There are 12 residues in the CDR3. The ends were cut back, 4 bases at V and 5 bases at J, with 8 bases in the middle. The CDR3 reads CASSLVGTEAFF. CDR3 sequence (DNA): TGTGCCAGCAGTTTAGTTGGTACTGAAGCTTTCTTT.

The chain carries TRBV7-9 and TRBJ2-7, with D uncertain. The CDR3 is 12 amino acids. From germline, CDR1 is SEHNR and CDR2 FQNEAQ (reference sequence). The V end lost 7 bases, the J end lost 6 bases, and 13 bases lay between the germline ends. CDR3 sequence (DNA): TGTGCCAGCACCGCGAACGGGCTCGAGCAGTACTTC. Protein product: CASTANGLEQYF.

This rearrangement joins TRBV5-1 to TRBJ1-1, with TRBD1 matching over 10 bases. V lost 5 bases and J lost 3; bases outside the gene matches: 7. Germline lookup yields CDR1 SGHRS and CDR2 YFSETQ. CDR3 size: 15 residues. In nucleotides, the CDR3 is TGCGCCAGCAGAACTGGACAGGGGGTGGACACTGAAGCTTTCTTT. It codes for CASRTGQGVDTEAFF.

CDR3 amino acids: CSVADGFLGNQPQHF. In DNA, the CDR3 is TGCAGCGTTGCAGATGGGTTCTTAGGGAATCAGCCCCAGCATTTT. The rearrangement uses TRBV29-1 and TRBJ1-5; D gene unclear. Germline lookup yields CDR1 SQVTM and CDR2 ANQGSEA. V gave up 4 bases and J gave up 4 bases, with 17 bases separating them. The CDR3 has 15 amino acids.

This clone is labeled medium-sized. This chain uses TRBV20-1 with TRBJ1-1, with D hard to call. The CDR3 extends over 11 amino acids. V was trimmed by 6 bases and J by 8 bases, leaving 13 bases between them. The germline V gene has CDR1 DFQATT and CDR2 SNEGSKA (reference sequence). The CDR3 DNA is TGCAGTGCCCCCGTGGGGATAGAAGCTTTCTTT. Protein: CSAPVGIEAFF.

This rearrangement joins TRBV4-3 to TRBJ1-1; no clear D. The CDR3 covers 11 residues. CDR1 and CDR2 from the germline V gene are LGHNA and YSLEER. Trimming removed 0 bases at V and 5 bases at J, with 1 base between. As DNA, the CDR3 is TGCGCCAGCAGCCAAGATACTGAAGCTTTCTTT. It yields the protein CASSQDTEAFF.